A single TCR beta chain is shown here with its context. Germline V lookup: CDR1 MRHNA, CDR2 SNTAGT. With 5 bases clipped from V and 5 bases from J, the junction kept 10 bases outside the gene matches. The CDR3 totals 15 residues. Per the original methods: Reference gene primer amplification yielded estimated nucleated cell counts. The repertoire was sequenced with immunoSEQ multiplex PCR; TCRdb's copy has only in-frame clones and lacks some. The V and J calls and clone size come from that table; D and trimming were worked out from the DNA. The sample has fewer than 400,000 clones; 86% are singletons. All enrollees were roughly 18 to 90 years old and from around 25 US areas. Grouping used clinical history reported by participants in a survey and questionnaire. Recovered status applied to Cohort 3 donors who had two consecutive negative PCRs. It also applied to those with clearance or with symptom resolution.

The sample comes from a study of blood T cell repertoires in COVID-19. This TCR derives from a man aged 25 to 40 who had recovered from COVID-19. This chain joins TRBV6-4 and TRBJ1-2; 8 nucleotides match TRBD1. Specimen: PBMCs or T cells enriched from blood (not recorded which). In nucleotides, the CDR3 is TGTGCCAGCAGTCCCGGACAGGGAATCGGATATGGCTACACCTTC. Amino acid sequence: CASSPGQGIGYGYTF.